The clone carrying this T cell receptor (beta chain) came up many times. Its specificity is unknown. This sample was taken from a study of tumor and adjacent non-tumor tissue in lung cancer. The study's findings and limits: Patients with more diverse tumor TCRs had worse survival.

RNA was extracted from bulk tissue without any cell sorting. More than 3 cm separated this lung sample from the edge of the tumor. The library came from three nested PCR rounds adapted from ARM-PCR protocols. Via MiXCR, TCRdb re-called the multiplex PCR reads, giving one row per CDR3 protein. The sample carries around 60,000 distinct CDR3 sequences, roughly two thirds recorded once. V was trimmed by 4 bases and J by 3 bases, leaving 10 bases between them. The CDR3 is 14 residues long. Germline V gives CDR1 SGHNT, CDR2 YYREEE (reference sequence). The chain has TRBV5-4 and TRBJ2-2; D is perhaps TRBD1 or TRBD2 (5 bases each). This TCR derives from a man aged 70-80 years with non-small cell lung cancer. Input material: distant non-tumor lung tissue. The DNA of the CDR3 is TGTGCCAGCAGCCTGGGACGGGACACCGGGGAGCTGTTTTTT. Its protein is CASSLGRDTGELFF.